This TCR beta chain emerged from a study of siplizumab effects on memory and regulatory T cells. Study-wide points: Naive T cells seemed more diverse than memory cells and seemed major alloresponse contributors. Reactions containing siplizumab showed mappable alloreactive CD4+ clones averaging roughly 70% Treg-derived, versus 25% to 30% in controls. Roughly 80-97% of proliferating CD4+ or CD8+ clones lacked an assignable naive or memory phenotype. Siplizumab brought about a significant reduction in alloreactive sequences traceable to unstimulated CD4+ memory cells.

Libraries were prepared by immunoSEQ multiplex PCR; TCRdb keeps only in-frame clonotypes and omits some of them. The sample has over 60,000 clones; about 89% are singletons. Per the germline V gene, CDR1 is LNHDA and CDR2 is SQIVND (reference sequence). The V gene lost 8 bases and the J gene lost 4 bases, with 8 bases spanning the gap. The CDR3 loop spans 11 amino acids. Details on this clone: Its matching antigen is unknown.

The source is a human donor in good health. The sample consisted of CD8+ T cells sorted from blood. This chain joins TRBV19 and TRBJ2-5, with D tentatively TRBD1 or TRBD2 (5 bases each). As DNA, the CDR3 is TGTGCCAGTGGGGGACCAGAGACCCAGTACTTC. Amino acid sequence: CASGGPETQYF.